The present T cell receptor (beta chain) was sequenced within a study of T cell responses to AZD1222 COVID-19 vaccine. Study summary: It was second doses at about 4 or about 12 weeks that were pooled. General study results and limits: Baseline serology detected seropositivity in only a handful of AZD1222 recipients.

Libraries were prepared by immunoSEQ multiplex PCR; TCRdb keeps only in-frame clonotypes and omits some of them. Among 120,000 or so clones, 92% were seen once, and the ten largest hold 0.85% to 1.3%. Germline V CDR1 and CDR2: LGHDT, YNNKEL (reference sequence). The CDR3 runs 15 residues. V trimming: 3 bases; J trimming: 8 bases; junction bases outside the gene matches: 8. About this clone itself: Its antigen is currently unknown.

Source: peripheral blood, taken on day 0 of AZD1222 vaccination. The chain couples TRBV3-1 (or the pseudogene TRBV3-2) to TRBJ2-1; 9 bases align to TRBD1. The TCR was taken from an adult in good health. The CDR3: CASSHGTGFGDEQFF. CDR3 bases: TGTGCCAGCAGCCATGGGACAGGGTTTGGCGATGAGCAGTTCTTC.